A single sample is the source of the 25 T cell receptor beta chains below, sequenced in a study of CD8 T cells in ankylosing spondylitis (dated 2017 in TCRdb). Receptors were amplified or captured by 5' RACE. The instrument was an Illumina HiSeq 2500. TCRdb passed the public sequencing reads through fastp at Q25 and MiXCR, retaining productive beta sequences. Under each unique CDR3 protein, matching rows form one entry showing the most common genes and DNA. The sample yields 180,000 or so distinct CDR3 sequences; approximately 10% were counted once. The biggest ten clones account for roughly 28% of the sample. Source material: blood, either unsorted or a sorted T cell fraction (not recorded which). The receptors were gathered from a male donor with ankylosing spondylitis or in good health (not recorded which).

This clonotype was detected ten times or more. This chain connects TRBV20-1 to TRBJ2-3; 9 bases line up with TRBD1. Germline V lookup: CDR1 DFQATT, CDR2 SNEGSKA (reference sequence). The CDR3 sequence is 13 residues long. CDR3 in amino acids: CKATGTGPDTQYF. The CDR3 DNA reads TGCAAGGCCACCGGGACAGGGCCAGATACGCAGTATTTT.

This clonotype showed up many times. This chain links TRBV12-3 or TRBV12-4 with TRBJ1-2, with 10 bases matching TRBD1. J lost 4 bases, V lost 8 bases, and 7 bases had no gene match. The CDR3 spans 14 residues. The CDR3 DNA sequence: TGTGCCAGCGGCGGGACAGGGGTTACCTATGGCTACACCTTC. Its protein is CASGGTGVTYGYTF.

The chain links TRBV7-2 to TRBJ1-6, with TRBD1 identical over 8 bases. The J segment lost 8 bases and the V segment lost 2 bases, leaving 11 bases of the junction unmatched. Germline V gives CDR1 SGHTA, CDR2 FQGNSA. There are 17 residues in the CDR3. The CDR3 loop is CASSLTQGAAVYSPLHF. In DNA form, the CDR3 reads TGTGCCAGCAGCTTAACGCAGGGGGCGGCGGTTTATTCACCCCTCCACTTT.

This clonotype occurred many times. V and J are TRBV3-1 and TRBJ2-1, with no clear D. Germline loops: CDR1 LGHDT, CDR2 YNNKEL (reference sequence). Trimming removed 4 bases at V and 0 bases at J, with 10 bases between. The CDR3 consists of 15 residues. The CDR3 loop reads CASSLSGLSYNEQFF. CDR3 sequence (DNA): TGTGCCAGCAGCCTCTCCGGGCTCTCCTACAATGAGCAGTTCTTC.

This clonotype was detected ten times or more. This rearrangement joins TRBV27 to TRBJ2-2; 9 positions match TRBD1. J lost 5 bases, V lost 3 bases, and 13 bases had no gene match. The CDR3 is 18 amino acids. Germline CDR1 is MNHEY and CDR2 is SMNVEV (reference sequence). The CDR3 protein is CASSLPPDRGASTGELFF. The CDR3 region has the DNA TGTGCCAGCAGTTTGCCTCCCGACAGGGGGGCGTCGACCGGGGAGCTGTTTTTT.

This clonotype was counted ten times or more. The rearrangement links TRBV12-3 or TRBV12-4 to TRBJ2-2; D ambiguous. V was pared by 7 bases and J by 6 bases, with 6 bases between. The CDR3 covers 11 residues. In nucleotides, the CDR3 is TGTGCCAGCACCCGGCCCGGGGAGCTGTTTTTT. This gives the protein CASTRPGELFF.

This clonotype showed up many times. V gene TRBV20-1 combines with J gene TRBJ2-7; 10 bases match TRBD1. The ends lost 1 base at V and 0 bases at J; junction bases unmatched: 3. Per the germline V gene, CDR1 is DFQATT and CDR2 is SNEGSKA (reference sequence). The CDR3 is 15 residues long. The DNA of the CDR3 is TGCAGTGCTAGAGGACAGGGGGCCTTCTCCTACGAGCAGTACTTC. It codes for CSARGQGAFSYEQYF.

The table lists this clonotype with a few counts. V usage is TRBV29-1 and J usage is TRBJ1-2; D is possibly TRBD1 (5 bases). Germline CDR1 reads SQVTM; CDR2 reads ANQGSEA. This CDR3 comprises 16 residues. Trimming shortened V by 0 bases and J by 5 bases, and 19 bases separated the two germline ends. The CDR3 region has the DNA TGCAGCGTTGAAGACCATAGACAGATAGGGACTTATGGCTACACCTTC. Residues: CSVEDHRQIGTYGYTF.

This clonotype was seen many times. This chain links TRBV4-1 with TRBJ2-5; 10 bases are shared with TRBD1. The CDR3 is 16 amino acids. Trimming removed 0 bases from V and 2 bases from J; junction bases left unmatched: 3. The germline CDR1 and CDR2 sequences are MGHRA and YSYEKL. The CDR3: CASSQDPGQGQETQYF. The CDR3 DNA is TGCGCCAGCAGCCAAGATCCGGGACAGGGGCAAGAGACCCAGTACTTC.

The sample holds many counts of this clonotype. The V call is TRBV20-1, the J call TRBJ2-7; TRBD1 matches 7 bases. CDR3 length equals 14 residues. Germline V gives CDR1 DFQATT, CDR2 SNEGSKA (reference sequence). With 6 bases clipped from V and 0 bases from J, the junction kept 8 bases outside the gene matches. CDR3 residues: CSATDRVSSYEQYF. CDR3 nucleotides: TGCAGTGCCACAGACAGGGTTAGCTCCTACGAGCAGTACTTC.

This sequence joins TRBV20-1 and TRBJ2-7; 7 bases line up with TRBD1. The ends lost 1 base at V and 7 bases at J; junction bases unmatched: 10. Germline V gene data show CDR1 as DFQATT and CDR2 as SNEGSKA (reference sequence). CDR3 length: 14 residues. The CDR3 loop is CSARAPGQSREQYF. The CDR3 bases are TGCAGTGCTAGAGCCCCGGGACAGTCGCGGGAGCAGTACTTC.

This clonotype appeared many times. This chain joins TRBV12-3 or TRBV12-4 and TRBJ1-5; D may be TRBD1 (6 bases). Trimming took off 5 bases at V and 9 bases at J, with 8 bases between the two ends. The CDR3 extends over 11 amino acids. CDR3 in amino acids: CASSTGSPQHF. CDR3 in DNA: TGTGCCAGCAGTACAGGGTCGCCCCAGCATTTT.

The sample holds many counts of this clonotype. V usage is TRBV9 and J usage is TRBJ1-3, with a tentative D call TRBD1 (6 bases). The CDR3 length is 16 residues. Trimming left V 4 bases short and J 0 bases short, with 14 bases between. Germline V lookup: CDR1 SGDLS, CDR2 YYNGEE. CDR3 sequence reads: CASSPDPRGSGNTIYF. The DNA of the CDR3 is TGTGCCAGCAGCCCGGATCCCAGGGGCTCTGGAAACACCATATATTTT. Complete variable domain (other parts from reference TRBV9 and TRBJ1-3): DSGVTQTPKHLITATGQRVTLRCSPRSGDLSVYWYQQSLDQGLQFLIQYYNGEERAKGNILERFSAQQFPDLHSELNLSSLELGDSALYFCASSPDPRGSGNTIYFGEGSWLTVV.

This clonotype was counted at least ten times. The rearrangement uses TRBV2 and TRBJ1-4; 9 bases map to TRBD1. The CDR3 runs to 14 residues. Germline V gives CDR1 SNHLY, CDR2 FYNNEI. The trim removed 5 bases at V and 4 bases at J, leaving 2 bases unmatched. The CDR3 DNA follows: TGTGCCAGCAGTCGGACAGGGGTTAATGAAAAACTGTTTTTT. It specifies CASSRTGVNEKLFF.

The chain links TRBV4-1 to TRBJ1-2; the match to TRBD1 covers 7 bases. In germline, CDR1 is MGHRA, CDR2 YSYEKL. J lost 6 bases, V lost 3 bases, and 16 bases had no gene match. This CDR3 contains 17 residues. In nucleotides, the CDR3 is TGCGCCAGCAGCCATGAGGACCCGGGACAGATGAACCATGGCTACACCTTC. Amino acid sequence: CASSHEDPGQMNHGYTF.

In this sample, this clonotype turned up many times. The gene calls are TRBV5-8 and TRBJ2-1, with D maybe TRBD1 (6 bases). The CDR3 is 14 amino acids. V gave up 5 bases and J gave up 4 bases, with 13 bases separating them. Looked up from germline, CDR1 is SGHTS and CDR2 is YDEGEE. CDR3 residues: CASSRRQEYNEQFF. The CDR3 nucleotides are TGTGCCAGCAGTCGTCGACAGGAATACAATGAGCAGTTCTTC.

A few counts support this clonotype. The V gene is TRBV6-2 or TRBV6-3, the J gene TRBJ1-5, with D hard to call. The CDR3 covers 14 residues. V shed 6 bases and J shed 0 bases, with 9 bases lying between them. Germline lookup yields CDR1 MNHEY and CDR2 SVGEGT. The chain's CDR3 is CASSPVNSNQPQHF. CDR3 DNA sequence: TGTGCCAGCAGCCCCGTAAATAGCAATCAGCCCCAGCATTTT.

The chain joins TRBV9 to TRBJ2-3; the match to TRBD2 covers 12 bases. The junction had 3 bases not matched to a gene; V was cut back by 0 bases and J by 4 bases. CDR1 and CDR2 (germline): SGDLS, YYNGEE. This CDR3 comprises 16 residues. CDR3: CASSVELAGGADTQYF. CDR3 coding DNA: TGTGCCAGCAGCGTAGAACTAGCGGGAGGAGCAGATACGCAGTATTTT.

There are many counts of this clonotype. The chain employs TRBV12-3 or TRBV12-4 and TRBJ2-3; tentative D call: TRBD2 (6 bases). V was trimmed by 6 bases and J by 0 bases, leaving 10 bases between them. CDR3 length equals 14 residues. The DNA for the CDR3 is TGTGCCAGCAGATCCGGGACTAGCACAGATACGCAGTATTTT. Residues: CASRSGTSTDTQYF.

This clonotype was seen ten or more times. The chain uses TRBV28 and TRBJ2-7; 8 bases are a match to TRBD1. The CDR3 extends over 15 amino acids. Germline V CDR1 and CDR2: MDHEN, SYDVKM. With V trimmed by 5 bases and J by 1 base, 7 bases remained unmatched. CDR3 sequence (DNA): TGTGCCAGCAGTCAGGACAGGGTGGGGTCCTACGAGCAGTACTTC. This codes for CASSQDRVGSYEQYF.

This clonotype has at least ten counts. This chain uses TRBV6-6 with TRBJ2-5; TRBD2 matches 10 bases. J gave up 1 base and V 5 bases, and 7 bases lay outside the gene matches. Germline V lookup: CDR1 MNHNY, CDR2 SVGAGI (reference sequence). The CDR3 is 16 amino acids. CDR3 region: CASSAGVAGGQETQYF. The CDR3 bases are TGTGCCAGCAGTGCGGGGGTAGCGGGAGGCCAAGAGACCCAGTACTTC.

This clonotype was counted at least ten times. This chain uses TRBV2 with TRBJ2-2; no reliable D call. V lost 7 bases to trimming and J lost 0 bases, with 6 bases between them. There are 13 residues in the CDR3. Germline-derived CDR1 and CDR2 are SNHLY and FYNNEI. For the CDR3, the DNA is TGTGCCAGCACAAGGTCGAACACCGGGGAGCTGTTTTTT. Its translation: CASTRSNTGELFF.

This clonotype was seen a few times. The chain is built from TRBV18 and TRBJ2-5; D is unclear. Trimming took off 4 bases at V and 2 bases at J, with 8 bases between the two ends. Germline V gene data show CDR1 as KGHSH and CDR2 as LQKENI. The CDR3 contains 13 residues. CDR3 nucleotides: TGTGCCAGCTCACGATTAAATCAAGAGACCCAGTACTTC. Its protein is CASSRLNQETQYF.

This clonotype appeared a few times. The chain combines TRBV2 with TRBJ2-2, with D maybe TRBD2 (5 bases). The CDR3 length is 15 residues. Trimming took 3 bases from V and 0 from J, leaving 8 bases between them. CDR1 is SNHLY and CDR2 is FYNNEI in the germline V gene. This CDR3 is CASSDRTANTGELFF. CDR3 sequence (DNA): TGTGCCAGCAGTGACCGGACTGCGAACACCGGGGAGCTGTTTTTT.

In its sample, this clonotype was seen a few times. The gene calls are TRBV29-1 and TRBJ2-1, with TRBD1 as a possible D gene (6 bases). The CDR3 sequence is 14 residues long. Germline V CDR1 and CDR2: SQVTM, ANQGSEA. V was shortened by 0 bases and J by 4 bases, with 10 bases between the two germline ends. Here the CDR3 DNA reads TGCAGCGTTGAAGAGACAGGTTTATACAATGAGCAGTTCTTC. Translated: CSVEETGLYNEQFF.